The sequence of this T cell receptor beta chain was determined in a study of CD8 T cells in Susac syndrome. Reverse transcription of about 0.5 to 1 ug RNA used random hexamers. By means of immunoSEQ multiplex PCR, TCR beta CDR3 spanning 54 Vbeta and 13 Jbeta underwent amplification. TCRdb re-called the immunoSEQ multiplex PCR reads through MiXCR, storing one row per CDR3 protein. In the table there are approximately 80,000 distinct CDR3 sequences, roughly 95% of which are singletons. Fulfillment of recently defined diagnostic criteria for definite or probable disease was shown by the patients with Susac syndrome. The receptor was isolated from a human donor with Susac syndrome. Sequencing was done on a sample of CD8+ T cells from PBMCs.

The DNA of the CDR3 is TGCAGTGCCAAGACAGATACGCAGTATTTT. Translation gives CSAKTDTQYF. The chain recombines TRBV20-1 with TRBJ2-3; D is unclear. The CDR3 runs 10 residues. V was cut by 6 bases and J by 3 bases, with 4 bases left in between. Per germline, CDR1 DFQATT and CDR2 SNEGSKA (reference sequence).